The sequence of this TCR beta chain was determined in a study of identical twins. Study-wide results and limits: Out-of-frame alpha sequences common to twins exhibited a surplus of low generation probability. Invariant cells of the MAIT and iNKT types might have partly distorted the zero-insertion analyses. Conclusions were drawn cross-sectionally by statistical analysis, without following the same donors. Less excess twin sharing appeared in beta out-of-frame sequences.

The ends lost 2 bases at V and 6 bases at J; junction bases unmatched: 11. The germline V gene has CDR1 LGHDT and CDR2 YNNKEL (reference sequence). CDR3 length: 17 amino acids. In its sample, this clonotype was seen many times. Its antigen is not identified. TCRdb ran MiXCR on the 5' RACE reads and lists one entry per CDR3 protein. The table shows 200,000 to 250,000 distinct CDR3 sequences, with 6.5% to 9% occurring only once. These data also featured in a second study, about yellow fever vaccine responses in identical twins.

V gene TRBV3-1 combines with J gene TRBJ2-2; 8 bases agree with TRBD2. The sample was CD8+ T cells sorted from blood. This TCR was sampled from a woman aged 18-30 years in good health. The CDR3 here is CASSQSETSVGPGELFF. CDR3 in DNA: TGTGCCAGCAGCCAAAGCGAGACTAGCGTCGGCCCCGGGGAGCTGTTTTTT.